These 14 T cell receptor beta chains were all obtained from the same sample, sequenced in a study of CXCR3-negative and CXCR3-positive naive CD8 T cells. UMI-labeled 5' RACE TRB cDNA libraries were prepared from the cells. TCRdb re-analyzed the 5' RACE reads; it lists each CDR3 protein once, without DNA. This table lists some 150,000 distinct CDR3 sequences. Antigens for these TCRs are unknown. Points from the study as a whole: CXCR3-positive naive cells had TRB CDR3s that were more hydrophobic than CXCR3-negative naive cells had.

Material for sequencing was naive CXCR3+ CD8+ T cells from blood. The subset: CD45RO-CCR7+CD27+CD95- naive CD8+ T cells expressing CXCR3 (TNR3+). Source of these receptors: a human donor in good health. Some clones in this sample may be carry-over from other donors' samples.

V is TRBV7-3 and J is TRBJ2-1; the TRBD1 assignment by TCRdb is unverifiable without DNA. The V gene's germline CDR1 is SGHTA and CDR2 FQGTGA. The length of the CDR3 is 15 residues. This CDR3 reads CASSQTGGYYNEQFF.

This chain uses TRBV25-1 with TRBJ2-3. Germline V gene sequence: CDR1 MGHDK, CDR2 SYGVNS. The CDR3 has 13 residues. CDR3 region: CASSEFMADTQYF.

The V and J genes are TRBV12-3 or TRBV12-4 and TRBJ1-2. The CDR3 consists of 14 residues. The CDR3 region is CASSFSTVTRGYTF.

The chain employs TRBV5-1 and TRBJ2-1; as DNA is missing, the TRBD2 call by TCRdb cannot be tested. The CDR3 sequence is 18 residues long. The V gene's germline CDR1 is SGHRS and CDR2 YFSETQ. CDR3 protein: CASSIGFRIAGQDNEQFF.

This sequence joins TRBV12-3 or TRBV12-4 and TRBJ1-1; with no DNA, the TCRdb D assignment of TRBD1 cannot be verified. The CDR3 has 13 amino acids. The CDR3 sequence is CASSPPRGSEAFF.

The V call is TRBV4-1, the J call TRBJ2-5. Looked up from germline, CDR1 is MGHRA and CDR2 is YSYEKL. The length of the CDR3 is 13 residues. The CDR3 here is CASSPLSIGPQYF.

This chain joins TRBV15 and TRBJ1-1; without DNA, the TCRdb call of TRBD1 cannot be checked. Germline V lookup: CDR1 LNHNV, CDR2 YYDKDF (reference sequence). There are 15 residues in the CDR3. The CDR3 protein is CATSRDRTGNTEAFF.

V usage is TRBV13 and J usage is TRBJ2-1. CDR3 size: 18 residues. Germline values: CDR1 PRHDT, CDR2 FYEKMQ (reference sequence). CDR3 amino acids: CASSRILVEYQHMNEQFF.

The chain has TRBV14 and TRBJ2-7. The CDR3 length is 16 residues. Germline CDR1 SGHDN, CDR2 FVKESK. The CDR3 loop reads CASSQDLSGRASEQYF.

The V and J genes are TRBV27 and TRBJ2-1; absent DNA, TCRdb's TRBD2 call cannot be checked. This CDR3 has 16 residues. The germline V gene has CDR1 MNHEY and CDR2 SMNVEV (reference sequence). The CDR3 region is CASSSTSGGDHNEQFF.

V and J are TRBV7-8 and TRBJ2-7; the TCRdb call, TRBD2, lacks DNA for checking. The CDR3 sequence is 15 residues long. Per the germline V gene, CDR1 is SGHVS and CDR2 is FQNEAQ. This CDR3 reads CASSGRASAPYEQYF. The full variable domain, with the rest looked up from reference TRBV7-8 and TRBJ2-7, is GAGVSQSPRYKVAKRGQDVALRCDPISGHVSLFWYQQALGQGPEFLTYFQNEAQLDKSGLPSDRFFAERPEGSVSTLKIQRTQQEDSAVYLCASSGRASAPYEQYFGPGTRLTVT.

This chain links TRBV6-5 with TRBJ2-2. From germline, CDR1 is MNHEY and CDR2 SVGAGI. The CDR3 has 14 residues. CDR3 sequence reads: CASSYLGGAGELFF.

The chain uses TRBV25-1 and TRBJ2-2. This CDR3 comprises 14 residues. Per germline, CDR1 MGHDK and CDR2 SYGVNS. CDR3 sequence: CASSESSGTGELFF.

The V call is TRBV7-9, the J call TRBJ2-7. CDR1 and CDR2 from the germline V gene are SEHNR and FQNEAQ (reference sequence). CDR3 size: 15 residues. CDR3 region: CASSLVVTDTYEQYF.